This TCR beta chain is from a study of T cells in Graves' hyperthyroidism and ophthalmopathy. About the study: Peripheral blood was taken when the disease was first diagnosed, before any treatment began.

Germline CDR1 is MDHEN and CDR2 is SYDVKM. The CDR3 contains 13 residues. After removal of 5 bases from V and 2 bases from J, the junction contained 2 bases not matched to a gene. Regions amplified from RNA transcripts were the TCR beta CDR3 regions. Carried out on the TCR CDR3, a first-round RT-PCR used the HTBI primer set. TCRdb processed the multiplex PCR reads anew with MiXCR; each CDR3 protein has one entry. The sample includes approximately 400,000 distinct CDR3 sequences, under 15% of them seen just once. This clonotype was seen at least ten times. From more than 9.5 ml of fresh peripheral blood, PBMCs were isolated.

The material sequenced was blood. This receptor was taken from a young woman with Graves' hyperthyroidism. The rearrangement links TRBV28 to TRBJ1-2; 7 nucleotides agree with TRBD1. The CDR3 bases are TGTGCCAGCAGTCCACAGGGGAACTATGGCTACACCTTC. The encoded protein is CASSPQGNYGYTF.